The 24 T cell receptor beta chains below come from one sample, sequenced in a study of blood T cell repertoires in COVID-19. The method was immunoSEQ multiplex PCR; TCRdb's version includes in-frame clones alone and lacks a portion of them. The table includes 81,000 or so clones, around four fifths detected once. The sample comprised peripheral blood. The receptors here all came from a woman in her sixties or seventies with active or convalescent COVID-19.

This clone was counted a single time. The rearrangement uses TRBV2 and TRBJ1-1; D ambiguous. CDR1 is SNHLY and CDR2 is FYNNEI in the germline V gene. Trimming cost V 3 bases and J 5 bases, with 13 bases left between them. CDR3 size: 14 residues. CDR3 loop: CASSDSTSGTEAFF. CDR3 in DNA: TGTGCCAGCAGTGATTCGACCTCCGGGACTGAAGCTTTCTTT.

The chain couples TRBV5-4 to TRBJ1-3; 9 nucleotides align to TRBD1. Germline V CDR1 and CDR2: SGHNT, YYREEE (reference sequence). The CDR3 has 16 amino acids. Trimming removed 3 bases from V and 4 bases from J; junction bases left unmatched: 8. CDR3 sequence (DNA): TGTGCCAGCAGCTCCGGGACAGGGTACGGAGGAAACACCATATATTTT. This encodes CASSSGTGYGGNTIYF.

This clone was found once. The chain employs TRBV6-5 and TRBJ2-7; 7 nucleotides match TRBD1. The trim removed 5 bases at V and 7 bases at J, leaving 2 bases unmatched. The CDR3 has 11 residues. CDR1 is MNHEY and CDR2 is SVGAGI in the germline V gene. The CDR3 nucleotides are TGTGCCAGCAGTCGGGGACAGGAGCAGTACTTC. Amino acids: CASSRGQEQYF.

This chain connects TRBV19 to TRBJ2-7; TRBD1 matches at 9 bases. V lost 1 base to trimming and J lost 2 bases; unmatched junction nucleotides: 3. Germline loops: CDR1 LNHDA, CDR2 SQIVND (reference sequence). The CDR3 is 15 residues long. This chain's CDR3 is CASSIADRGPYEQYF. Here the CDR3 DNA reads TGTGCCAGTAGTATAGCGGACAGGGGACCCTACGAGCAGTACTTC.

The chain has TRBV28 and TRBJ2-3; 14 bases line up with TRBD2. The CDR3 sequence is 18 residues long. Germline loops: CDR1 MDHEN, CDR2 SYDVKM. After removal of 4 bases from V and 0 bases from J, the junction contained 6 bases not matched to a gene. The CDR3 sequence is CASSSWTSGGISTDTQYF. CDR3 DNA: TGTGCCAGCAGTTCATGGACTAGCGGGGGGATTAGCACAGATACGCAGTATTTT. The whole variable domain, filled in from reference TRBV28 and TRBJ2-3, reads DVKVTQSSRYLVKRTGEKVFLECVQDMDHENMFWYRQDPGLGLRLIYFSYDVKMKEKGDIPEGYSVSREKKERFSLILESASTNQTSMYLCASSSWTSGGISTDTQYFGPGTRLTVL.

The chain combines TRBV18 with TRBJ1-3, with a weak D call TRBD1 (5 bases). With 2 bases removed from V and 4 bases from J, the gap between germline ends came to 18 bases. The CDR3 runs 17 residues. Germline CDR1 reads KGHSH; CDR2 reads LQKENI. The CDR3: CASSPFGAGTGGNTIYF. CDR3 DNA: TGTGCCAGCTCACCATTTGGGGCAGGGACTGGAGGAAACACCATATATTTT.

The chain is built from TRBV5-1 and TRBJ2-5, with 7 bases identical to TRBD2. The V and J ends lost 2 bases and 5 bases, in that order; junction bases with no gene match: 6. The CDR3 extends over 14 amino acids. The germline CDR1 and CDR2 sequences are SGHRS and YFSETQ. In DNA, the CDR3 is TGCGCCAGCAGCTTCCTCGGGGAGGGCGAGACCCAGTACTTC. Translation: CASSFLGEGETQYF.

This sequence joins TRBV27 and TRBJ2-3; no clear D. CDR1 is MNHEY, CDR2 SMNVEV, per germline (reference sequence). Trimming stripped 5 bases from V and 6 bases from J, with 12 bases between. The CDR3 spans 13 residues. The DNA for the CDR3 is TGTGCCAGCAGTCCGACATACATGGATACGCAGTATTTT. It codes for CASSPTYMDTQYF.

J is TRBJ1-3 and V is TRBV5-1; D is perhaps TRBD1 (5 bases). Germline V CDR1 and CDR2: SGHRS, YFSETQ. The CDR3 has 16 residues. The V gene lost 4 bases and the J gene lost 2 bases, with 16 bases spanning the gap. The CDR3 protein is CASSAETQGPGNTIYF. In nucleotides, the CDR3 is TGCGCCAGCAGCGCAGAAACTCAGGGTCCTGGAAACACCATATATTTT.

The J gene is TRBJ1-2, the V gene TRBV3-1 (or the pseudogene TRBV3-2), with 12 bases matching TRBD1. This CDR3 is built from 17 residues. The V segment lost 4 bases and the J segment 1 base; nucleotides outside the gene matches: 7. Germline V gene sequence: CDR1 LGHDT, CDR2 YNNKEL (reference sequence). Here the CDR3 DNA reads TGTGCCAGCAGCCGCCGGGACAGGGGGCTAGATAACTATGGCTACACCTTC. Protein sequence: CASSRRDRGLDNYGYTF.

This clone was counted between two and nine times. The chain links TRBV11-2 to TRBJ2-2; tentatively, D is TRBD1 (6 bases). Between the trimmed V and J ends, which lost 4 bases and 3 bases, there was a span of 9 bases. The CDR3 runs 14 residues. Per germline, CDR1 SGHAT and CDR2 FQNNGV. This CDR3 is CASSSRGDTGELFF. CDR3 nucleotides: TGTGCCAGCAGCTCCAGGGGCGACACCGGGGAGCTGTTTTTT.

This chain's CDR3 is CASSLPTGQTNEKLFF. The CDR3 DNA sequence: TGTGCCAGCAGCTTGCCTACGGGACAGACGAATGAAAAACTGTTTTTT. The chain carries TRBV7-9 and TRBJ1-4, with 7 bases aligning to TRBD1. Losses at the gene ends were 3 bases for V and 5 bases for J; bases not matched to a gene: 9. Germline loops: CDR1 SEHNR, CDR2 FQNEAQ (reference sequence). The CDR3 runs 16 residues. The full variable domain, rest sourced from reference TRBV7-9 and TRBJ1-4, is DTGVSQNPRHKITKRGQNVTFRCDPISEHNRLYWYRQTLGQGPEFLTYFQNEAQLEKSRLLSDRFSAERPKGSFSTLEIQRTEQGDSAMYLCASSLPTGQTNEKLFFGSGTQLSVL.

The rearrangement uses TRBV10-3 and TRBJ2-4; 7 bases fit TRBD1. This CDR3 region has 12 residues. Germline-derived CDR1 and CDR2 are ENHRY and SYGVKD. V shed 10 bases and J 8 bases; nucleotides not matched to a gene: 8. CDR3 sequence (DNA): TGTGCCACCAGGACAGGTGGGGACATTCAGTACTTC. Its protein is CATRTGGDIQYF.

The chain employs TRBV5-6 and TRBJ2-7; 9 bases are shared with TRBD1. Germline CDR1 is SGHDT and CDR2 is YYEEEE. The CDR3 has 15 amino acids. The junction had 7 bases not matched to a gene; V was cut back by 0 bases and J by 6 bases. CDR3 nucleotides: TGTGCCAGCAGCTTGGCCAGGGACAGGGTAGGCGAGCAGTACTTC. It codes for CASSLARDRVGEQYF.

This clone was counted only a few times. V usage is TRBV4-3 and J usage is TRBJ1-4, with TRBD1 identical over 7 bases. Trimming cost V 0 bases and J 2 bases; bases outside gene matches: 12. Germline V gives CDR1 LGHNA, CDR2 YSLEER. The CDR3 runs to 19 residues. CDR3 DNA sequence: TGCGCCAGCAGCCAAGATTGGTTAGAGGGGGCTGGGACTAATGAAAAACTGTTTTTT. As protein: CASSQDWLEGAGTNEKLFF.

This chain connects TRBV6-2 or TRBV6-3 to TRBJ1-1; D ambiguous. This CDR3 is 13 amino acids long. V shed 0 bases and J shed 1 base, with 3 bases lying between them. From germline, CDR1 is MNHEY and CDR2 SVGEGT. CDR3 in DNA: TGTGCCAGCAGTTACTCAGCGAACACTGAAGCTTTCTTT. Encoded protein: CASSYSANTEAFF.

This clone was counted between two and nine times. The chain joins TRBV6-5 to TRBJ1-1; TRBD1 is a possible D gene (6 bases). Per germline, CDR1 MNHEY and CDR2 SVGAGI. This CDR3 has 13 amino acids. Trimming took 5 bases from V and 5 from J, leaving 12 bases between them. The CDR3 nucleotides are TGTGCCAGCAGTATACAGGGCAGGACTGAAGCTTTCTTT. The encoded protein is CASSIQGRTEAFF.

The rearrangement joins TRBV4-1 to TRBJ1-2; 11 nucleotides match TRBD1. CDR3 size: 16 residues. The germline V gene encodes CDR1 MGHRA and CDR2 YSYEKL. V dropped 4 bases and J dropped 3; count of bases not matched to a gene: 7. The CDR3 loop reads CASSPRTGGGDYGYTF. In DNA, the CDR3 is TGCGCCAGCAGCCCCAGGACAGGGGGCGGCGACTATGGCTACACCTTC.

The chain uses TRBV7-6 and TRBJ2-5; 15 nucleotides line up with TRBD2. CDR1 and CDR2 from the germline V gene are SGHVS and FNYEAQ. J lost 5 bases, V lost 2 bases, and 15 bases had no gene match. The CDR3 length is 20 residues. CDR3 sequence (DNA): TGTGCCAGCAGCTTACGGATGATTCCCGGACTAGCGGGGGGGCATGAGACCCAGTACTTC. Translation gives CASSLRMIPGLAGGHETQYF.

This chain's CDR3 is CASSWLVTGGNTIYF. The CDR3 DNA follows: TGTGCCAGCAGCTGGTTGGTGACAGGGGGAAACACCATATATTTT. The gene calls are TRBV11-2 and TRBJ1-3, with 7 bases aligning to TRBD1. The germline V gene has CDR1 SGHAT and CDR2 FQNNGV. The length of the CDR3 is 15 residues. The trim removed 4 bases at V and 4 bases at J, leaving 7 bases unmatched.

The chain combines TRBV7-2 with TRBJ2-7; 8 nucleotides match TRBD2. The trim removed 3 bases at V and 5 bases at J, leaving 3 bases unmatched. The CDR3 consists of 13 residues. From germline, CDR1 is SGHTA and CDR2 FQGNSA. CDR3 bases: TGTGCCAGCAGCTTTGGAGCGGGGGACGAGCAGTACTTC. Translating it yields CASSFGAGDEQYF.

The genes are TRBV6-5 and TRBJ1-5, with a weak D call TRBD1 (5 bases). Germline V CDR1 and CDR2: MNHEY, SVGAGI. V was trimmed by 4 bases and J by 7 bases, leaving 20 bases between them. This CDR3 is 16 amino acids long. The CDR3 DNA reads TGTGCCAGCAGTTCGGGGAGGAGGACACCGTGGCAGCCCCAGCATTTT. Its translation is CASSSGRRTPWQPQHF.

CDR3 sequence reads: CASSLNPGNQPQHF. CDR3 nucleotide sequence: TGTGCCAGCAGCTTAAACCCGGGCAATCAGCCCCAGCATTTT. The chain is built from TRBV11-2 and TRBJ1-5; unclear D gene. The CDR3 contains 14 residues. V was cut by 2 bases and J by 2 bases, with 7 bases left in between. The germline V gene has CDR1 SGHAT and CDR2 FQNNGV.

This clone was picked up a small number of times. DNA of the CDR3: TGTGCCACCAGTGTTTCCGTCTACTATGGCTACACCTTC. Amino acid sequence: CATSVSVYYGYTF. The rearrangement links TRBV24-1 to TRBJ1-2; D is unresolved. Trimming left V 5 bases short and J 3 bases short, with 9 bases between. The CDR3 is made up of 13 amino acids. Germline V gene lookup returns CDR1 KGHDR and CDR2 SFDVKD.